The rows below give T cell receptor beta chains drawn from one sample of a study of blood T cell repertoires in COVID-19. Profiling relied on immunoSEQ multiplex PCR, and the TCRdb table lists in-frame clones only, not all of them. The sample yields about 430,000 clones, 88% seen once. The specimen sequenced was PBMCs or T cells enriched from blood (not recorded which). Every receptor here comes from a woman in her twenties or thirties with acute COVID-19. CDR3s include the opening cysteine and the closing phenylalanine or tryptophan. The D gene is left open where the match is weak. Size tells how often a clone was seen (once, few, many) or the class of an expanded clone, and some rows leave it out.

d_call	v_call	clone_size	j_call	cdr3_nt	cdr3_aa
-	TRBV7-3	-	TRBJ1-1	TGTGCCAGCAGCTTAGACACTGGTACTGAAGCTTTCTTT	CASSLDTGTEAFF
TRBD1	TRBV30	-	TRBJ1-6	TGTGCCTGGAGTGTACCAGGGGGTAATTCACCCCTCCACTTT	CAWSVPGGNSPLHF
TRBD2	TRBV9	few	TRBJ2-3	TGTGCCAGCAGCGTAGAGGGACTAGCGGGGTCCACAGATACGCAGTATTTT	CASSVEGLAGSTDTQYF
-	TRBV3-1/TRBV3-2	-	TRBJ2-2	TGTGCCAGCAGCCAAGAGGTCAAGACTCCAAAAGACGGGGAGCTGTTTTTT	CASSQEVKTPKDGELFF
-	TRBV5-1	-	TRBJ1-2	TGCGCCAGCAGCTCAACAGTGAACTATGGCTACACCTTC	CASSSTVNYGYTF
TRBD1	TRBV15	-	TRBJ2-2	TGTGCCACCAGCAGAGATCGGGGACAGGCAGGCAACGGGGAGCTGTTTTTT	CATSRDRGQAGNGELFF
-	TRBV6-5	-	TRBJ1-5	TGTGCCAGCAGTCCTCATCCCGGGGGAAATCAGCCCCAGCATTTT	CASSPHPGGNQPQHF
-	TRBV7-8	-	TRBJ1-5	TGTGCCAGCAGCTTAGCCGGGGGGGCAGGCAATCAGCCCCAGCATTTT	CASSLAGGAGNQPQHF
TRBD1	TRBV12-5	-	TRBJ1-2	TGTGCTAGTGGTTCGGGACAGGGAACGGGCTACACCTTC	CASGSGQGTGYTF
-	TRBV18	-	TRBJ1-1	TGTGCCAGCTCACCAGCGGGGAGGGGACCTGAAGCTTTCTTT	CASSPAGRGPEAFF
-	TRBV6-5	once	TRBJ2-7	TGTGCCAGCAGTCCCACCCAGTCGGGCTACGAGCAGTACTTC	CASSPTQSGYEQYF
-	TRBV5-1	once	TRBJ2-2	TGCGCCAGCAGCTTGGTAGTCGGCGGGGAGCTGTTTTTT	CASSLVVGGELFF
TRBD2	TRBV3-1/TRBV3-2	once	TRBJ2-3	TGTGCCAGCAGTCCCGGGACTAGCGGGGGGGCTACAGATACGCAGTATTTT	CASSPGTSGGATDTQYF
TRBD1	TRBV5-6	-	TRBJ2-5	TGTGCCAGCAGCTTGGCACAGGGGGCATGGAAAGAGACCCAGTACTTC	CASSLAQGAWKETQYF
-	TRBV7-9	-	TRBJ1-2	TGTGCCAGCAGCTTAGTGGCGGAAGGCTCTGGCTACACCTTC	CASSLVAEGSGYTF
-	TRBV28	-	TRBJ1-3	TGTGCCAGCAGTTCTCGAGACACCATATATTTT	CASSSRDTIYF
TRBD1	TRBV7-9	-	TRBJ1-1	TGTGCCAGCAGCCCCCTGACAGGGGCTGAAGCTTTCTTT	CASSPLTGAEAFF
TRBD1	TRBV11-2	-	TRBJ1-6	TGTGCCAGCAGCTTTTACAGGGGTGTTAATTCACCCCTCCACTTT	CASSFYRGVNSPLHF
TRBD1	TRBV5-1	-	TRBJ2-3	TGCGCCAGCAGCCTCCCGGACAGGCCCACAGATACGCAGTATTTT	CASSLPDRPTDTQYF
-	TRBV9	-	TRBJ1-5	TGTGCCAGCAGCGTCGGAGGGGACAATCAGCCCCAGCATTTT	CASSVGGDNQPQHF
-	TRBV14	once	TRBJ1-4	TGTGCCAGCAGCCGACCGGGGGGCGAAAAACTGTTTTTT	CASSRPGGEKLFF
-	TRBV6-5	-	TRBJ1-4	TGTGCCAGCAGTTACGGGGGGTATGAAAAACTGTTTTTT	CASSYGGYEKLFF
-	TRBV4-1	once	TRBJ1-3	TGCGCCAGCAGCCAAGATCGTGCAGGGTCGCCCTCTGGAAACACCATATATTTT	CASSQDRAGSPSGNTIYF
-	TRBV5-6	-	TRBJ1-2	TGTGCCAGCAGCTTGGAAGTGAGAAGCTATGGCTACACCTTC	CASSLEVRSYGYTF
-	TRBV9	-	TRBJ1-2	TGTGCCAGCAGCCTGGACAAGTCTAACTATGGCTACACCTTC	CASSLDKSNYGYTF
-	TRBV4-2	once	TRBJ2-7	TGTGCCAGCAGCCAAGACCCCGGGGTAACCTACGAGCAGTACTTC	CASSQDPGVTYEQYF
TRBD2	TRBV3-1/TRBV3-2	-	TRBJ2-7	TGTGCCAGCAGCCAAGCGGTCGGGACTAGCGGCTCCTACGAGCAGTACTTC	CASSQAVGTSGSYEQYF
TRBD1	TRBV3-1/TRBV3-2	-	TRBJ1-2	TGTGCCAGCAGCCAAGTTCTGGACAGGGATCATGGCTACACCTTC	CASSQVLDRDHGYTF
TRBD1	TRBV12-3/TRBV12-4	-	TRBJ1-1	TGTGCCAGCACCGTAGGGGCAGGGGGCACTTTCTTT	CASTVGAGGTFF